A single sample gave rise to the 5 T cell receptor beta chains below, sequenced in a study of blood T cell repertoires in COVID-19. The protocol was immunoSEQ multiplex PCR, while the TCRdb copy is restricted to in-frame clones and leaves out a portion. The top ten clones hold around 9.6% of a sample with around 250,000 clones, 75% to 90% of them seen once. The sample consisted of peripheral blood. These receptors all stem from a woman in her 70s with COVID-19, enrolled during active disease.

This sequence joins TRBV6-5 and TRBJ1-1, with D possibly being TRBD1 (6 bases). The germline CDR1 and CDR2 sequences are MNHEY and SVGAGI. This CDR3 region has 13 residues. V was cut by 1 base and J by 8 bases, with 11 bases left in between. CDR3 sequence reads: CASSYFGGAEAFF. CDR3 nucleotides: TGTGCCAGCAGTTACTTTGGGGGGGCCGAAGCTTTCTTT.

This sequence joins TRBV4-2 and TRBJ1-1; D call uncertain. The V end was cut by 4 bases, the J end by 2 bases, with 26 bases between. The length of the CDR3 is 19 residues. Germline CDR1 LGHNA, CDR2 YNFKEQ. CDR3 amino acids: CASSRMTEFRESLNTEAFF. CDR3 bases: TGTGCCAGCAGCCGTATGACCGAATTTAGGGAGTCCCTCAACACTGAAGCTTTCTTT.

This chain joins TRBV6-5 and TRBJ2-2; D unresolved. The CDR3 loop spans 15 amino acids. Germline-derived CDR1 and CDR2 are MNHEY and SVGAGI. V gave up 6 bases and J gave up 2 bases, with 13 bases separating them. The CDR3 coding sequence is TGTGCCAGCAGCCCGACGAGGATCAACACCGGGGAGCTGTTTTTT. Translated, it gives CASSPTRINTGELFF.

This chain connects TRBV28 to TRBJ2-7, with a possible D match to TRBD2 (7 bases). V lost 6 bases and J lost 0, with 18 bases in between. Germline values: CDR1 MDHEN, CDR2 SYDVKM. The CDR3 totals 16 residues. Written as DNA, the CDR3 is TGTGCCAGCAGCCCCCTCCGGGGAGGGGGCTCCTACGAGCAGTACTTC. Translation: CASSPLRGGGSYEQYF.

A few counts support this clone. V gene TRBV7-2 combines with J gene TRBJ1-4, with D uncertain. The CDR3 runs to 14 residues. V was cut by 5 bases and J by 4 bases, with 11 bases left in between. The germline gives CDR1 SGHTA, CDR2 FQGNSA. DNA for the CDR3: TGTGCCAGCAGCCCCTGGGCAGATAATGAAAAACTGTTTTTT. Translation: CASSPWADNEKLFF.